One and the same sample provided the 22 T cell receptor beta chains below, sequenced in a study of CD8 T cells in ankylosing spondylitis. Each CDR3 protein is one row after TCRdb ran MiXCR on the 5' RACE reads. Here the sample spans 200,000 to 300,000 distinct CDR3 sequences, 32% being singletons. The sequencing input was blood, either unsorted or a sorted T cell fraction (not recorded which). The receptors here all came from a male donor with ankylosing spondylitis or in good health (not recorded which).

This clonotype has just a few counts. The chain joins TRBV27 to TRBJ2-3; D gene uncertain. The germline V gene encodes CDR1 MNHEY and CDR2 SMNVEV (reference sequence). The V gene lost 0 bases and the J gene lost 0 bases, with 4 bases spanning the gap. CDR3 length equals 14 residues. Here the CDR3 DNA reads TGTGCCAGCAGTTTATCGGCTAGCACAGATACGCAGTATTTT. Translation: CASSLSASTDTQYF.

This clonotype came up a few times. The chain combines TRBV20-1 with TRBJ2-7, with 10 nucleotides matching TRBD1. V dropped 4 bases and J dropped 7; count of bases not matched to a gene: 10. This CDR3 region has 14 residues. CDR1 is DFQATT and CDR2 is SNEGSKA in the germline V gene (reference sequence). The CDR3 loop reads CSATRDRGPFEQYF. CDR3 coding DNA: TGCAGTGCTACCCGGGACAGGGGTCCTTTTGAGCAGTACTTC.

As DNA, the CDR3 is TGCAGTAGTGGTGAACAGGGCGATGGCTACACCTTC. Translated: CSSGEQGDGYTF. This chain links TRBV20-1 with TRBJ1-2; D is possibly TRBD1 (6 bases). Trimming removed 8 bases at V and 6 bases at J, with 16 bases between. CDR1 and CDR2 (germline): DFQATT, SNEGSKA (reference sequence). This CDR3 has 12 amino acids.

The sample holds a few counts of this clonotype. The V gene is TRBV28, the J gene TRBJ1-3; unclear D gene. The CDR3 sequence is 14 residues long. V dropped 4 bases and J dropped 4 bases, with 11 bases sitting between them. CDR1 is MDHEN and CDR2 is SYDVKM in the germline V gene. The CDR3 sequence is CASSSPSRGNTIYF. In DNA, the CDR3 is TGTGCCAGCAGTTCACCCAGCAGGGGAAACACCATATATTTT.

The chain carries TRBV6-1 and TRBJ1-2, with 9 nucleotides matching TRBD1. Germline assignment: CDR1 MNHNS and CDR2 SASEGT. The CDR3 covers 15 residues. V lost 5 bases to trimming and J lost 8 bases; unmatched junction nucleotides: 12. The CDR3: CASSTTGTGRDGYTF. The DNA of the CDR3 is TGTGCCAGCAGTACGACCGGGACAGGGAGGGACGGCTACACCTTC.

The rearrangement links TRBV14 to TRBJ1-2; D is undetermined. The CDR3 has 13 residues. Trimming pared 1 base from V and 8 bases from J, leaving 11 bases between. In germline, CDR1 is SGHDN, CDR2 FVKESK. This CDR3 is CASSQVMEGGYTF. DNA of the CDR3: TGTGCCAGCAGCCAAGTGATGGAGGGCGGCTACACCTTC.

This clonotype showed up just a few times. V usage is TRBV6-1 and J usage is TRBJ2-1; D ambiguous. This CDR3 has 13 residues. V was clipped by 6 bases and J by 8 bases, with 14 bases between them. Germline V gene data show CDR1 as MNHNS and CDR2 as SASEGT. CDR3 sequence: CASSPSEVHEQFF. CDR3 nucleotides: TGTGCCAGCAGCCCTTCAGAGGTCCATGAGCAGTTCTTC.

The chain joins TRBV28 to TRBJ1-5, with D unresolved. The CDR3 consists of 14 residues. CDR1 is MDHEN and CDR2 is SYDVKM in the germline V gene. V lost 2 bases to trimming and J lost 2 bases, with 7 bases between them. The CDR3 DNA follows: TGTGCCAGCAGTTTAAATCAGGGCAATCAGCCCCAGCATTTT. It translates to CASSLNQGNQPQHF.

The genes are TRBV30 and TRBJ1-5; D not certain. Trimming pared 3 bases from V and 0 bases from J, leaving 9 bases between. The CDR3 extends over 14 amino acids. Germline V gene data show CDR1 as GTSNPN and CDR2 as SVGIG (reference sequence). The CDR3 sequence: CAWSRTDSNQPQHF. The CDR3 DNA sequence: TGTGCCTGGAGCCGGACGGATAGCAATCAGCCCCAGCATTTT.

This clonotype has just a few counts. This chain uses TRBV12-3 or TRBV12-4 with TRBJ1-6; 10 nucleotides agree with TRBD1. CDR3 length equals 13 residues. The V and J ends lost 6 bases and 9 bases, in that order; junction bases with no gene match: 2. CDR3 in DNA: TGTGCCAGCAGATGGGACAGGGGTTCACCCCTCCACTTT. It encodes CASRWDRGSPLHF.

The count of this clonotype is one. The J gene is TRBJ2-3, the V gene TRBV12-3 or TRBV12-4; D is possibly TRBD1 (6 bases). V was trimmed by 6 bases and J by 6 bases, leaving 19 bases between them. This CDR3 region has 15 residues. For the CDR3, the DNA is TGTGCCAGCAGCCAGACAGGCAGGGGTGTGGATACGCAGTATTTT. Its protein product is CASSQTGRGVDTQYF.

This chain uses TRBV12-3 or TRBV12-4 with TRBJ2-1; D gene unclear. CDR3 length equals 17 residues. V was cut by 3 bases and J by 1 base, with 16 bases left in between. DNA for the CDR3: TGTGCCAGCAGTTTGAAGTTGTCTGCCTGGTCCTACAATGAGCAGTTCTTC. It codes for CASSLKLSAWSYNEQFF.

The rearrangement uses TRBV5-1 and TRBJ2-2, with 8 bases aligning to TRBD1. Losses at the gene ends were 5 bases for V and 5 bases for J; bases not matched to a gene: 5. The CDR3 runs 14 residues. Looked up from germline, CDR1 is SGHRS and CDR2 is YFSETQ. CDR3 DNA: TGCGCCAGCAGAGGACAGGGCGGGACCGGGGAGCTGTTTTTT. This translates into CASRGQGGTGELFF.

Only a few counts were recorded for this clonotype. This chain uses TRBV29-1 with TRBJ2-1, with D unresolved. V dropped 7 bases and J dropped 8 bases, with 18 bases sitting between them. The CDR3 extends over 13 amino acids. Germline-derived CDR1 and CDR2 are SQVTM and ANQGSEA. CDR3 nucleotides: TGCAGCGCCCTCAACTGGAATTCGGATGAGCAGTTCTTC. This sequence encodes CSALNWNSDEQFF.

This clonotype came up many times. The chain carries TRBV9 and TRBJ2-5, with 9 positions matching TRBD1. V shed 4 bases, J shed 5 bases, and the junction held 15 bases outside the gene matches. This CDR3 has 17 amino acids. Germline CDR1 reads SGDLS; CDR2 reads YYNGEE. The DNA for the CDR3 is TGTGCCAGCAGCTTATCCGGGACAGGGAGCTTGGGTGAGACCCAGTACTTC. Amino acids: CASSLSGTGSLGETQYF.

The V and J genes are TRBV20-1 and TRBJ1-1; 7 bases line up with TRBD1. V gave up 2 bases and J gave up 2 bases; unmatched junction bases: 5. In germline, CDR1 is DFQATT, CDR2 SNEGSKA (reference sequence). This CDR3 has 14 amino acids. DNA of the CDR3: TGCAGTGCTAGACCCAGGACAGGAAACACTGAAGCTTTCTTT. Its protein product is CSARPRTGNTEAFF.

The rearrangement links TRBV29-1 to TRBJ2-7; 9 bases agree with TRBD1. J gave up 1 base and V 7 bases, and 8 bases lay outside the gene matches. Germline CDR1 is SQVTM and CDR2 is ANQGSEA. The CDR3 is 14 residues long. CDR3 nucleotides: TGCAGCGCCACCGGGACAGGGAATTCCTACGAGCAGTACTTC. Its protein product is CSATGTGNSYEQYF.

The genes are TRBV20-1 and TRBJ2-5; D could derive from TRBD1 or TRBD2 (6 bases each). The CDR3 has 14 amino acids. V lost 2 bases to trimming and J lost 3 bases, with 13 bases between them. CDR1 DFQATT and CDR2 SNEGSKA come from the germline V gene (reference sequence). DNA of the CDR3: TGCAGTGCTAGATCGTGGGGGGCGGAAGAGACCCAGTACTTC. As protein: CSARSWGAEETQYF.

This clonotype came up a few times. The chain couples TRBV12-3 or TRBV12-4 to TRBJ1-3; the D gene is possibly TRBD1 (6 bases). Trimming stripped 9 bases from V and 1 base from J, with 10 bases between. This CDR3 is built from 13 residues. In nucleotides, the CDR3 is TGTGCCAGTATAACAGGGTCTGGAAACACCATATATTTT. This gives the protein CASITGSGNTIYF.

The chain has TRBV29-1 and TRBJ2-2, with D possibly being TRBD1 (5 bases). The germline gives CDR1 SQVTM, CDR2 ANQGSEA. The V and J ends lost 5 bases and 5 bases respectively, with 9 bases between them. The CDR3 covers 12 residues. The CDR3 sequence is CSVLAGTGELFF. In DNA, the CDR3 is TGCAGCGTTCTGGCAGGGACCGGGGAGCTGTTTTTT.

This clonotype was found a few times. The chain couples TRBV24-1 to TRBJ2-1; the D call may be TRBD1 or TRBD2 (5 bases each). Germline V gene data show CDR1 as KGHDR and CDR2 as SFDVKD. Deletions cut 3 bases from V and 2 bases from J, with 13 bases between. CDR3 length equals 16 residues. The CDR3 DNA reads as TGTGCCACCAGTGATCCTCAGGGACGGGCCTACAATGAGCAGTTCTTC. Translating gives CATSDPQGRAYNEQFF.

DNA for the CDR3: TGTGCCAGCAGTTTATCGTCAGGGGAGGGGGAGACCCAGTACTTC. Translated: CASSLSSGEGETQYF. The chain links TRBV27 to TRBJ2-5; weak D call: TRBD2 (7 bases). From germline, CDR1 is MNHEY and CDR2 SMNVEV (reference sequence). V lost 0 bases to trimming and J lost 5 bases, with 13 bases between them. CDR3 length: 15 amino acids.